The 24 T cell receptor beta chains presented below share a single source sample, sequenced in a study of molecular identifiers for immune sequencing clone quantification. From the PCR reads, TCRdb called clonotypes with MiXCR, one entry per CDR3 protein. The sample consists of about 320,000 distinct CDR3 sequences, about a quarter of them appearing once. The sample comprised naive CD8+ T cells from blood, with Jurkat cell RNA spiked in. Documented subset: FACS-sorted CD8+CD4-CCR7+CD45RA+ naive T cells. The receptors stem from a human donor in good health. Some libraries in this study had Jurkat cell RNA spiked in.

The chain has TRBV4-3 and TRBJ1-2; D is unresolved. The germline V and J ends were trimmed by 1 base and 0 bases, with 9 bases remaining between them. The germline V gene encodes CDR1 LGHNA and CDR2 YSLEER. The CDR3 runs to 15 residues. The CDR3 region is CASSQVVFSNYGYTF. CDR3 DNA: TGCGCCAGCAGCCAAGTGGTTTTTTCTAACTATGGCTACACCTTC.

The chain couples TRBV5-4 to TRBJ2-7; D gene uncertain. The V gene lost 2 bases and the J gene lost 6 bases, with 9 bases spanning the gap. The CDR3 is 12 amino acids. In germline, CDR1 is SGHNT, CDR2 YYREEE (reference sequence). The CDR3 DNA is TGTGCCAGCAGCTTTGACGTCCGCGAGCAGTACTTC. Encoded protein: CASSFDVREQYF.

The J gene is TRBJ1-4, the V gene TRBV7-9, with D tentatively TRBD1 (6 bases). V was pared by 4 bases and J by 6 bases, with 18 bases between. The CDR3 runs 16 residues. The germline CDR1 and CDR2 sequences are SEHNR and FQNEAQ (reference sequence). The CDR3 DNA reads as TGTGCCAGCAGCTCCGGGACAAGCAGTTCCCATGAAAAACTGTTTTTT. Translation gives CASSSGTSSSHEKLFF. Full variable domain (missing parts from reference TRBV7-9 and TRBJ1-4): DTGVSQNPRHKITKRGQNVTFRCDPISEHNRLYWYRQTLGQGPEFLTYFQNEAQLEKSRLLSDRFSAERPKGSFSTLEIQRTEQGDSAMYLCASSSGTSSSHEKLFFGSGTQLSVL.

The genes are TRBV29-1 and TRBJ2-1; 9 nucleotides agree with TRBD1. From germline, CDR1 is SQVTM and CDR2 ANQGSEA. The CDR3 contains 13 residues. V was clipped by 1 base and J by 7 bases; unmatched bases: 2. The CDR3 DNA reads TGCAGCGTTGAAGGACAGGGGGGGAATGAGCAGTTCTTC. Residues: CSVEGQGGNEQFF.

The V and J genes are TRBV5-5 and TRBJ2-7; TRBD1 might be the D (5 bases). V lost 0 bases to trimming and J lost 0 bases, with 10 bases between them. CDR3 length equals 15 residues. Germline V gene data show CDR1 as SGHKS and CDR2 as YYEKEE (reference sequence). CDR3 DNA sequence: TGTGCCAGCAGCTTGGGACAGTGGCTCTCCTACGAGCAGTACTTC. It yields the protein CASSLGQWLSYEQYF. Combining the CDR3 with reference TRBV5-5 and TRBJ2-7 gives the whole variable domain DAGVTQSPTHLIKTRGQQVTLRCSPISGHKSVSWYQQVLGQGPQFIFQYYEKEERGRGNFPDRFSARQFPNYSSELNVNALLLGDSALYLCASSLGQWLSYEQYFGPGTRLTVT.

This clonotype has more than one count but fewer than ten. This clone may be a read error of a much larger clone one base away. This sequence joins TRBV24-1 and TRBJ1-2, with TRBD1 as a possible D gene (5 bases). CDR3 length equals 13 residues. Germline V gives CDR1 KGHDR, CDR2 SFDVKD. The CDR3 spells CVTSEGTFQGYTF. Here the CDR3 DNA reads TGTGTCACCAGTGAAGGGACGTTCCAGGGCTACACCTTC.

This clonotype has at least ten counts. V is TRBV12-3 or TRBV12-4 and J is TRBJ2-3; D gene ambiguous. The CDR3 contains 15 residues. V lost 0 bases and J lost 6, with 13 bases in between. The CDR3 is CASSLALGAWDTQYF. The DNA of the CDR3 is TGTGCCAGCAGTTTAGCGTTAGGAGCTTGGGATACGCAGTATTTT.

This clonotype was detected a few times. The chain recombines TRBV20-1 with TRBJ2-7; D unresolved. Germline values: CDR1 DFQATT, CDR2 SNEGSKA (reference sequence). The V end was cut by 5 bases, the J end by 0 bases, with 17 bases between. The CDR3 is 15 residues long. CDR3 nucleotide sequence: TGCAGTGCTCCCAGGTCTGGCCTTAGCTCCTACGAGCAGTACTTC. Its translation is CSAPRSGLSSYEQYF.

In the case of this clonotype: This may come from a read error, since a much larger clone is one base off. The chain has TRBV20-1 and TRBJ2-7; a weak D match, TRBD2 (6 bases). The V gene's germline CDR1 is DFQATT and CDR2 SNEGSKA (reference sequence). V lost 5 bases and J 0 bases, leaving 17 bases between the germline ends. The CDR3 is 15 residues long. The CDR3 protein is CSAWFGSRNSYEQYF. As DNA, the CDR3 is TGCAGTGCTTGGTTCGGGAGCAGGAACTCCTACGAGCAGTACTTC.

This clonotype was recorded a few times. The chain links TRBV13 to TRBJ2-5; tentatively, D is TRBD1 (5 bases). Germline lookup yields CDR1 PRHDT and CDR2 FYEKMQ (reference sequence). V was cut by 6 bases and J by 1 base, with 18 bases left in between. This CDR3 region has 16 residues. DNA for the CDR3: TGTGCCAGCAGGCCTTTGGCGACAGACCGCCAAGAGACCCAGTACTTC. Translated: CASRPLATDRQETQYF.

On this clonotype: This may stem from a read error, because a much larger clone lies one nucleotide away. The chain links TRBV2 to TRBJ1-1; D unclear. The CDR3 has 13 residues. Per the germline V gene, CDR1 is SNHLY and CDR2 is FYNNEI. The DNA of the CDR3 is TGTGCCGGCAGTTTAACGCCCGACACTGAAGCTTTCTTT. This translates into CAGSLTPDTEAFF. Full variable domain (rest looked up from reference TRBV2 and TRBJ1-1): EPEVTQTPSHQVTQMGQEVILRCVPISNHLYFYWYRQILGQKVEFLVSFYNNEISEKSEIFDDQFSVERPDGSNFTLKIRSTKLEDSAMYFCAGSLTPDTEAFFGQGTRLTVV.

As to this clonotype: A much larger clone differs by one base, so this may be a read error. The chain has TRBV7-2 and TRBJ2-3, with D possibly TRBD2 on 5 matching bases. The V gene lost 5 bases and the J gene lost 4 bases, with 22 bases spanning the gap. This CDR3 spans 17 amino acids. CDR1 and CDR2 from the germline V gene are SGHTA and FQGNSA. CDR3 nucleotides: TGTGCCAGCAGCCAGTACGGACTCCCGACTTCCGCAGATACGCAGTATTTT. Its protein product is CASSQYGLPTSADTQYF. Full variable domain (rest looked up from reference TRBV7-2 and TRBJ2-3): GAGVSQSPSNKVTEKGKDVELRCDPISGHTALYWYRQSLGQGLEFLIYFQGNSAPDKSGLPSDRFSAERTGGSVSTLTIQRTQQEDSAVYLCASSQYGLPTSADTQYFGPGTRLTVL.

At least ten counts were recorded for this clonotype. The rearrangement joins TRBV7-9 to TRBJ2-5, with unresolved D. The CDR3 is 12 amino acids. Looked up from germline, CDR1 is SEHNR and CDR2 is FQNEAQ (reference sequence). Trimming pared 2 bases from V and 7 bases from J, leaving 8 bases between. The CDR3 bases are TGTGCCAGCAGCTTATTTGACGCGACCCAGTACTTC. Translated: CASSLFDATQYF. The full variable domain, completed using reference TRBV7-9 and TRBJ2-5, is DTGVSQNPRHKITKRGQNVTFRCDPISEHNRLYWYRQTLGQGPEFLTYFQNEAQLEKSRLLSDRFSAERPKGSFSTLEIQRTEQGDSAMYLCASSLFDATQYFGPGTRLLVL.

Comments on this clonotype: This could be a read error, since a much larger clone is one nucleotide away. The final CDR3 position lacks the conserved phenylalanine or tryptophan, pointing to a likely read error. The V and J genes are TRBV5-6 and TRBJ2-6, with D possibly matching TRBD1 (5 bases). Germline-derived CDR1 and CDR2 are SGHDT and YYEEEE. Trimming left V 5 bases short and J 1 base short, with 10 bases between. CDR3 length: 15 residues. CDR3 loop: CASSWGASGANVLTY. CDR3 in DNA: TGTGCCAGCAGTTGGGGCGCATCTGGGGCCAACGTCCTGACTTAC.

In its sample, this clonotype was seen many times. This chain uses TRBV4-1 with TRBJ2-3; 7 nucleotides line up with TRBD1. V lost 0 bases to trimming and J lost 5 bases; unmatched junction nucleotides: 5. The CDR3 is made up of 15 amino acids. Germline V lookup: CDR1 MGHRA, CDR2 YSYEKL. The CDR3 is CASSQDLAGGDTQYF. Here the CDR3 DNA reads TGCGCCAGCAGCCAAGATTTGGCAGGGGGAGATACGCAGTATTTT.

The sample holds many counts of this clonotype. The chain recombines TRBV24-1 with TRBJ2-2; no firm D call. Germline CDR1 and CDR2: KGHDR and SFDVKD. Trimming cost V 8 bases and J 3 bases, with 12 bases left between them. The CDR3 has 14 amino acids. CDR3 sequence: CATIPDDYTGELFF. CDR3 coding DNA: TGTGCCACCATCCCCGACGACTACACCGGGGAGCTGTTTTTT.

This clonotype was seen a handful of times. This chain uses TRBV10-3 with TRBJ1-1; D call uncertain. The length of the CDR3 is 14 residues. CDR1 ENHRY and CDR2 SYGVKD come from the germline V gene. Trimming cost V 0 bases and J 5 bases, with 10 bases left between them. This chain's CDR3 is CAISESGRATEAFF. The CDR3 DNA reads TGTGCCATCAGTGAGTCGGGGAGGGCTACTGAAGCTTTCTTT.

This clonotype was observed a few times. The chain carries TRBV4-1 and TRBJ2-1; tentatively, D is TRBD1 (6 bases). The CDR3 consists of 15 residues. V was shortened by 1 base and J by 6 bases, with 13 bases between the two germline ends. Per germline, CDR1 MGHRA and CDR2 YSYEKL. As DNA, the CDR3 is TGCGCCAGCAGCCAAGGTCAGGGGTTCGGCAATGAGCAGTTCTTC. This gives the protein CASSQGQGFGNEQFF.

This clonotype has at least ten counts. This rearrangement joins TRBV4-2 to TRBJ1-1; 7 bases agree with TRBD1. The trim removed 0 bases at V and 4 bases at J, leaving 5 bases unmatched. The CDR3 spans 15 residues. CDR1 LGHNA and CDR2 YNFKEQ come from the germline V gene. The DNA for the CDR3 is TGTGCCAGCAGCCAAGATTGGGCAGGGGGCACTGAAGCTTTCTTT. Protein product: CASSQDWAGGTEAFF.

This clonotype appeared a few times. The CDR3, as DNA: TGTGCCAGCAGCACCCTCCCCGAGGTGGGCTCCTACAATGAGCAGTTCTTC. Its translation: CASSTLPEVGSYNEQFF. V usage is TRBV7-2 and J usage is TRBJ2-1; D gene ambiguous. Deletions cut 5 bases from V and 0 bases from J, with 17 bases between. CDR3 length: 17 residues. Germline CDR1 and CDR2: SGHTA and FQGNSA.

This clonotype was recorded a few times. The chain couples TRBV7-9 to TRBJ2-5, with D unclear. The CDR3 extends over 16 amino acids. The germline V gene encodes CDR1 SEHNR and CDR2 FQNEAQ (reference sequence). V lost 0 bases and J lost 2, with 13 bases in between. The CDR3 reads CASSLAGYEKQETQYF. The CDR3 DNA reads TGTGCCAGCAGCTTAGCTGGGTACGAGAAGCAAGAGACCCAGTACTTC.

With regard to this clonotype: A read error may be the cause here, since a much bigger clone is one base away. The chain recombines TRBV28 with TRBJ2-7, with 9 positions matching TRBD2. Germline V gives CDR1 MDHEN, CDR2 SYDVKM. The CDR3 contains 12 residues. DNA for the CDR3: TGTGCCTGGGGGACTAGCTCCTACGGGCAGTACTTC. Its translation: CAWGTSSYGQYF.

This clonotype was seen many times. V gene TRBV2 combines with J gene TRBJ2-7; D unresolved. The CDR3 consists of 10 residues. Germline V CDR1 and CDR2: SNHLY, FYNNEI. Trimming left V 6 bases short and J 3 bases short, with 3 bases between. CDR3 sequence reads: CASSHYEQYF. The CDR3 nucleotides are TGTGCCAGCAGCCACTACGAGCAGTACTTC.

This clonotype was counted at least ten times. The chain recombines TRBV24-1 with TRBJ1-1; D ambiguous. This CDR3 has 13 residues. Trimming took 3 bases from V and 3 from J, leaving 7 bases between them. Germline CDR1 and CDR2: KGHDR and SFDVKD. The CDR3 protein is CATSDGTYTEAFF. CDR3 nucleotides: TGTGCCACCAGTGATGGTACGTACACTGAAGCTTTCTTT.